The subject of this entry is one T cell receptor beta chain. This clonotype was seen more than once but under ten times. Its cognate antigen has yet to be identified. Base qualities were left out, and no much larger clone turns up one base away. This sample was taken from a study of T-cell reconstitution after alpha-beta-depleted transplantation in children (dated by TCRdb to about 2016). Regarding the complete study: Using TCR repertoire profiling, the study followed T-cell immune reconstitution in a quantitative way in children after TCRalphabeta/CD19-depleted allogeneic hematopoietic cell transplantation.

V is shortened by 6 bases, J by 2 bases, and the region joining them spans 14 bases. The CDR3 goes from the cysteine to the phenylalanine over 13 residues. The kept DNA is CDR3 alone, 39 bases in frame from the first base. The germline V gene (reference sequence) specifies DFQATT as CDR1 and SNEGSKA as CDR2. Library prep was done by PCR. For sequencing, an Illumina HiSeq 2500 was employed. To normalize quantification of the TCRbeta repertoire, the TCR libraries were built with molecular barcoding that relied on unique molecular identifiers. The raw public data were reprocessed by TCRdb itself: fastp quality trimming at Q25, MiXCR clonotype calling, in-frame beta chains only. One record per CDR3 amino acid sequence lists the most common genes and DNA. Across this sample there are about 500,000 distinct CDR3 sequences, with around a third seen only once. The ten largest account for less than 2.5% of the sample.

The sequencing used PBMCs from the stem cell graft donor, collected from the stem cell graft. The chain was built from TRBV20-1 and TRBJ2-7; tentative D gene TRBD2, with 5 bases matching. This TCR came from a human donor who donated a stem cell graft to a child with aplastic anemia. CDR3 sequence: CSAVRETAYEQYF. DNA sequence: TGCAGTGCAGTCCGGGAAACTGCCTACGAGCAGTACTTC.